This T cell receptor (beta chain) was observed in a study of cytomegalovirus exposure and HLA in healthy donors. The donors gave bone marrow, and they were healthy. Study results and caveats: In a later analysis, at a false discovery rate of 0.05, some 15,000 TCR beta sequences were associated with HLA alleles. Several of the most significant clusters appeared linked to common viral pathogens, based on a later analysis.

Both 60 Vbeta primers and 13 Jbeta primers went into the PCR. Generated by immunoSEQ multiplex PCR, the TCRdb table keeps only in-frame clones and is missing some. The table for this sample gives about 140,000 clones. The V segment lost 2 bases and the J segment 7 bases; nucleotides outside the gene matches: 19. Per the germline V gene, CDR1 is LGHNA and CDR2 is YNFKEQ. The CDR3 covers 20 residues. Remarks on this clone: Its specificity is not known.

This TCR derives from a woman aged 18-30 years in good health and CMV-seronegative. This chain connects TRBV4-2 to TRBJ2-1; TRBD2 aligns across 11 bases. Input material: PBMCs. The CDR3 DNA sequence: TGTGCCAGCAGCCAAACCGAGATCAATGTAGCGGGAGGGCCAAATAATGAGCAGTTCTTC. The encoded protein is CASSQTEINVAGGPNNEQFF.